A single sample is the source of the 2 T cell receptor beta chains below, sequenced in a study of shared clonotypes between healthy human individuals. Profiled with immunoSEQ multiplex PCR; TCRdb holds only in-frame clones, not every one. The profile shows about 360,000 clones, less than 85% of them singletons. Source material: memory CD4+ T cells sorted from blood. As to subset: CD45RA-negative fraction. These receptors were obtained from a man aged 25-45 years in good health.

V usage is TRBV9 and J usage is TRBJ2-5, with TRBD1 identical over 9 bases. Losses at the gene ends were 3 bases for V and 4 bases for J; bases not matched to a gene: 7. The CDR3 sequence is 15 residues long. Germline values: CDR1 SGDLS, CDR2 YYNGEE. CDR3 in amino acids: CASSAQDRGGETQYF. The CDR3 DNA reads as TGTGCCAGCAGCGCCCAGGACAGGGGTGGAGAGACCCAGTACTTC.

The genes are TRBV28 and TRBJ2-7; D tentatively reads TRBD1 or TRBD2 (5 bases each). Germline V lookup: CDR1 MDHEN, CDR2 SYDVKM. Trimming cost V 6 bases and J 3 bases, with 15 bases left between them. The CDR3 is made up of 14 amino acids. CDR3 region: CASRNPGRLYEQYF. CDR3 sequence (DNA): TGTGCCAGCAGAAACCCGGGACGGCTCTACGAGCAGTACTTC.